This is a list of T cell receptor beta chains from one sample in a study of response to subunit inactivated influenza vaccine. TCRdb re-derived calls from the RT-PCR reads in MiXCR, one entry per CDR3 protein. Here the sample spans roughly 500,000 distinct CDR3 sequences, more than 15% being singletons. The sequencing used CD4+ T cells sorted from PBMCs, collected roughly 24 months after vaccination. The origin of the receptors is a man between 50 and 75 years old who received an inactivated influenza vaccine. CDR3s include the opening cysteine and the closing phenylalanine or tryptophan. Fields, in order: clone size, V gene, D gene, J gene, CDR3 DNA, CDR3 protein. The D gene is left open where the match is weak. Not every row has a clone size; where given, it reads once, few, many or a size class.

clone_size: few; v_call: TRBV5-1; d_call: NA; j_call: TRBJ1-4; cdr3_nt: TGCGCCAGCAGCGCTTCTGACGTGGAAAAACTGTTTTTT; cdr3_aa: CASSASDVEKLFF
clone_size: many; v_call: TRBV6-1; d_call: NA; j_call: TRBJ1-1; cdr3_nt: TGTGCCAGCAGTGAACAGCCTATGAACACTGAAGCTTTCTTT; cdr3_aa: CASSEQPMNTEAFF
clone_size: NA; v_call: TRBV11-2; d_call: TRBD2; j_call: TRBJ2-5; cdr3_nt: TGTGCCAGCAGCTTAGATGGGACTAGACAAGAGACCCAGTACTTC; cdr3_aa: CASSLDGTRQETQYF
clone_size: few; v_call: TRBV23-1; d_call: TRBD2; j_call: TRBJ2-1; cdr3_nt: TGCGCCAGCAGTCCCGTCGCCACTAGCGGGAGGGAGAACAATGAGCAGTTCTTC; cdr3_aa: CASSPVATSGRENNEQFF
clone_size: NA; v_call: TRBV15; d_call: NA; j_call: TRBJ2-1; cdr3_nt: TGTGCCACCAGCAGAACGGGACAAAGCTCCTACAATGAGCAGTTCTTC; cdr3_aa: CATSRTGQSSYNEQFF
clone_size: NA; v_call: TRBV6-5; d_call: NA; j_call: TRBJ2-7; cdr3_nt: TGTGCCAGCAGCCCGATGTACGAGCAGTACTTC; cdr3_aa: CASSPMYEQYF
clone_size: many; v_call: TRBV24-1; d_call: NA; j_call: TRBJ2-1; cdr3_nt: TGTGCCACCAGTGATTCTTTCAGAGGCAATGAGCAGTTCTTC; cdr3_aa: CATSDSFRGNEQFF
clone_size: many; v_call: TRBV20-1; d_call: TRBD1; j_call: TRBJ2-7; cdr3_nt: TGCAGTGCGCCGCGGACAGGGTGGTACGAGCAGTACTTC; cdr3_aa: CSAPRTGWYEQYF
clone_size: NA; v_call: TRBV28; d_call: NA; j_call: TRBJ1-1; cdr3_nt: TGTGCCTGGGCCTCGAGTATGAACACTGAAGCTTTCTTT; cdr3_aa: CAWASSMNTEAFF
clone_size: few; v_call: TRBV7-9; d_call: NA; j_call: TRBJ1-5; cdr3_nt: TGTGCCAGCAGGCGGGACGGCCGTGCGCCCCAGCATTTT; cdr3_aa: CASRRDGRAPQHF
clone_size: many; v_call: TRBV7-7; d_call: TRBD1; j_call: TRBJ2-1; cdr3_nt: TGTGCTAGCAGCTTAGCCGGGACAGGGGTTTACAATGAGCAGTTCTTC; cdr3_aa: CASSLAGTGVYNEQFF
clone_size: NA; v_call: TRBV20-1; d_call: NA; j_call: TRBJ1-4; cdr3_nt: TGCAGTGCTAGCGGCGGAATCGATGAAAAACTGTTTTTT; cdr3_aa: CSASGGIDEKLFF